This T cell receptor (beta chain) was retrieved from a study of control samples from healthy donors and cancer patients. This clone showed up just once. Method: immunoSEQ multiplex PCR; TCRdb's copy keeps in-frame clones and lacks some. The profile shows approximately 100,000 clones, around 89% of them singletons. Germline loops: CDR1 LGHNA, CDR2 YSLEER. V dropped 3 bases and J dropped 7; count of bases not matched to a gene: 8. This CDR3 comprises 16 residues. This sequence joins TRBV4-3 and TRBJ2-1, with 11 bases matching TRBD2. The sequence was obtained from a woman between 50 and 59 years old in good health. Sequencing input: blood. CDR3 amino acids: CASSHNSGRAGNEQFF. The CDR3 DNA is TGCGCCAGCAGCCACAATAGCGGGAGGGCCGGGAATGAGCAGTTCTTC.